The 24 T cell receptor beta chains reported below all come from one sample, sequenced in a study of T-cell reconstitution after alpha-beta-depleted transplantation in children. It was with unique molecular identifiers that the TCRbeta library was prepared. TCRdb re-analysed the PCR reads in MiXCR, keeping a single row per CDR3 protein. The table lists a few hundred thousand distinct CDR3 sequences, 10% to 13% of them singletons. The material sequenced was PBMCs from the stem cell graft donor, taken from the stem cell graft. These receptors originate from a human donor who donated a stem cell graft to a child with acute lymphoblastic leukemia.

This clonotype was recorded at least ten times. The chain recombines TRBV4-3 with TRBJ2-3, with a tentative D call TRBD1 (5 bases). Trimming took 0 bases from V and 0 from J, leaving 10 bases between them. The CDR3 sequence is 16 residues long. The germline V gene encodes CDR1 LGHNA and CDR2 YSLEER. This CDR3 reads CASSQDPGSSTDTQYF. In DNA form, the CDR3 reads TGCGCCAGCAGCCAAGATCCAGGGTCTAGCACAGATACGCAGTATTTT.

This rearrangement joins TRBV7-2 to TRBJ1-3; D possibly corresponds to TRBD1 (5 bases). The CDR3 runs 15 residues. Per the germline V gene, CDR1 is SGHTA and CDR2 is FQGNSA. Trimming removed 5 bases at V and 1 base at J, with 12 bases between. In DNA form, the CDR3 reads TGTGCCAGCAGCACTGAGGGGCCTTCTGGAAACACCATATATTTT. Its translation is CASSTEGPSGNTIYF.

Ten or more counts support this clonotype. The V and J genes are TRBV5-1 and TRBJ2-6, with a tentative D call TRBD2 (5 bases). The V gene's germline CDR1 is SGHRS and CDR2 YFSETQ. The germline V and J ends were trimmed by 2 bases and 2 bases, with 8 bases remaining between them. This CDR3 is 15 amino acids long. CDR3 DNA: TGCGCCAGCAGCTTTTCCGGGGCTGGGGCCAACGTCCTGACTTTC. It codes for CASSFSGAGANVLTF.

This clonotype has just a few counts. The chain links TRBV7-6 to TRBJ2-6, with D perhaps matching TRBD1 (6 bases). CDR1 and CDR2 from the germline V gene are SGHVS and FNYEAQ. CDR3 size: 16 residues. Trimming left V 6 bases short and J 4 bases short, with 16 bases between. CDR3 in DNA: TGTGCCAGCAGAATCGGTACAGGGTCGGGGGCCAACGTCCTGACTTTC. It specifies CASRIGTGSGANVLTF.

This clonotype was seen at least ten times. The chain couples TRBV6-5 to TRBJ2-1; D not resolved. Trimming left V 0 bases short and J 6 bases short, with 12 bases between. The germline gives CDR1 MNHEY, CDR2 SVGAGI. CDR3 size: 15 residues. The CDR3 coding sequence is TGTGCCAGCAGTTACTCGATACGGACGGCCAATGAGCAGTTCTTC. It yields the protein CASSYSIRTANEQFF.

The rearrangement links TRBV7-2 to TRBJ1-2; possible D gene TRBD1, 5 bases. This CDR3 has 15 amino acids. The germline gives CDR1 SGHTA, CDR2 FQGNSA. Trimming cost V 2 bases and J 6 bases, with 16 bases left between them. The CDR3 nucleotides read TGTGCCAGCAGCTTACAGGGCCTTAGGGGTCATGGCTACACCTTC. It is translated as CASSLQGLRGHGYTF.

This chain connects TRBV10-3 to TRBJ2-5; perhaps TRBD2 as D (6 bases). Germline CDR1 and CDR2: ENHRY and SYGVKD. V dropped 6 bases and J dropped 2 bases, with 13 bases sitting between them. CDR3 length equals 14 residues. The CDR3 loop reads CAIRTGTGQETQYF. The DNA for the CDR3 is TGTGCCATCAGAACCGGGACTGGACAAGAGACCCAGTACTTC.

This rearrangement joins TRBV24-1 to TRBJ2-5; TRBD1 is a possible D gene (6 bases). Germline V lookup: CDR1 KGHDR, CDR2 SFDVKD. Trimming stripped 6 bases from V and 1 base from J, with 8 bases between. The length of the CDR3 is 13 residues. CDR3 coding DNA: TGTGCCACCAGTCTGACAGGCCAAGAGACCCAGTACTTC. It encodes CATSLTGQETQYF.

This clonotype showed up just a few times. J is TRBJ2-5 and V is TRBV4-2; D is uncertain. Trimming pared 1 base from V and 2 bases from J, leaving 5 bases between. The CDR3 sequence is 13 residues long. CDR1 is LGHNA and CDR2 is YNFKEQ in the germline V gene. CDR3 sequence: CASSQATQETQYF. CDR3 DNA: TGTGCCAGCAGCCAAGCCACTCAAGAGACCCAGTACTTC.

This clonotype was seen a handful of times. This chain joins TRBV5-1 and TRBJ2-7; unclear D gene. Trimming cost V 2 bases and J 5 bases, with 8 bases left between them. CDR3 size: 12 residues. Germline assignment: CDR1 SGHRS and CDR2 YFSETQ. This chain's CDR3 is CASSFPGHEQYF. The CDR3 nucleotides read TGCGCCAGCAGCTTTCCAGGCCACGAGCAGTACTTC. The entire variable domain, with the rest obtained from reference TRBV5-1 and TRBJ2-7, is as follows: KAGVTQTPRYLIKTRGQQVTLSCSPISGHRSVSWYQQTPGQGLQFLFEYFSETQRNKGNFPGRFSGRQFSNSRSEMNVSTLELGDSALYLCASSFPGHEQYFGPGTRLTVT.

This clonotype was seen a handful of times. The chain carries TRBV7-9 and TRBJ1-2; 10 nucleotides line up with TRBD1. The V segment lost 4 bases and the J segment 8 bases; nucleotides outside the gene matches: 10. From germline, CDR1 is SEHNR and CDR2 FQNEAQ (reference sequence). CDR3 length: 15 amino acids. CDR3 protein: CASSSPGQGSNGYTF. CDR3 sequence (DNA): TGTGCCAGCAGCTCTCCGGGACAGGGGTCGAACGGCTACACCTTC.

This clonotype was observed a few times. This chain joins TRBV29-1 and TRBJ2-3; weak D call: TRBD2 (6 bases). The germline V gene encodes CDR1 SQVTM and CDR2 ANQGSEA. The V end was cut by 6 bases, the J end by 4 bases, with 17 bases between. The CDR3 is 14 amino acids. The DNA for the CDR3 is TGCAGCGTCGCCATTGCGGGACGAGCAGATACGCAGTATTTT. This sequence encodes CSVAIAGRADTQYF.

The sample holds many counts of this clonotype. The chain combines TRBV4-2 with TRBJ2-7; D ambiguous. The CDR3 covers 14 residues. CDR1 is LGHNA and CDR2 is YNFKEQ in the germline V gene. V shed 0 bases and J shed 3 bases, with 9 bases lying between them. This CDR3 is CASSQDNGLYEQYF. The CDR3 DNA is TGTGCCAGCAGCCAAGATAATGGCCTCTACGAGCAGTACTTC.

There are many counts of this clonotype. This chain connects TRBV29-1 to TRBJ1-2; D is undetermined. This CDR3 region has 11 residues. Germline V gene sequence: CDR1 SQVTM, CDR2 ANQGSEA. Trimming shortened V by 5 bases and J by 6 bases, and 10 bases separated the two germline ends. The CDR3, as DNA: TGCAGCGTTCTCATCTCCAATGGCTACACCTTC. It yields the protein CSVLISNGYTF. The full variable domain, its missing parts supplied by reference TRBV29-1 and TRBJ1-2, is SAVISQKPSRDICQRGTSLTIQCQVDSQVTMMFWYRQQPGQSLTLIATANQGSEATYESGFVIDKFPISRPNLTFSTLTVSNMSPEDSSIYLCSVLISNGYTFGSGTRLTVV.

CDR3 protein: CASRWGMNSPLHF. For the CDR3, the DNA is TGTGCCAGCAGATGGGGGATGAATTCACCCCTCCACTTT. This chain links TRBV6-1 with TRBJ1-6; tentatively, D is TRBD1 (5 bases). The V end was cut by 6 bases, the J end by 7 bases, with 10 bases between. Per germline, CDR1 MNHNS and CDR2 SASEGT. The CDR3 has 13 amino acids.

This clonotype was observed at least ten times. The V gene is TRBV29-1, the J gene TRBJ2-2; 9 bases are shared with TRBD1. V was pared by 0 bases and J by 7 bases, with 6 bases of the junction left unmatched. The CDR3 runs to 15 residues. Germline values: CDR1 SQVTM, CDR2 ANQGSEA. The CDR3 DNA sequence: TGCAGCGTTGAAGATTGGACAGGGGCAAGCGGGGAGCTGTTTTTT. Translation: CSVEDWTGASGELFF.

This clonotype has just a few counts. CDR3 sequence reads: CASSEDRDYGYTF. The CDR3 DNA sequence: TGTGCCAGCAGTGAGGACAGGGACTATGGCTACACCTTC. The V and J genes are TRBV6-1 and TRBJ1-2, with TRBD1 matching over 8 bases. With 3 bases clipped from V and 3 bases from J, the junction kept 0 bases outside the gene matches. There are 13 residues in the CDR3. In germline, CDR1 is MNHNS, CDR2 SASEGT.

This clonotype was seen only a few times. The rearrangement joins TRBV19 to TRBJ2-3; possibly TRBD1 or TRBD2 for D (5 bases each). V shed 7 bases and J shed 4 bases, with 15 bases lying between them. There are 14 residues in the CDR3. The germline V gene has CDR1 LNHDA and CDR2 SQIVND (reference sequence). CDR3 loop: CASMRGALADTQYF. The CDR3 coding sequence is TGTGCCAGTATGAGGGGCGCCTTGGCAGATACGCAGTATTTT.

This clonotype has a handful of counts. The CDR3 loop is CASSFGTGDGETQYF. The CDR3 nucleotides read TGTGCCAGCAGTTTTGGGACAGGGGATGGAGAGACCCAGTACTTC. The genes are TRBV12-3 or TRBV12-4 and TRBJ2-5, with 10 bases aligning to TRBD1. The V and J ends lost 3 bases and 4 bases, in that order; junction bases with no gene match: 5. The CDR3 sequence is 15 residues long.

The chain combines TRBV29-1 with TRBJ2-1, with TRBD2 identical over 11 bases. Germline trimming cut 1 base from V and 5 bases from J; bases unmatched to any gene: 16. CDR1 is SQVTM and CDR2 is ANQGSEA in the germline V gene. This CDR3 has 19 amino acids. CDR3 sequence reads: CSVEGELAGVRGLNNEQFF. The CDR3 DNA reads as TGCAGCGTTGAAGGGGAACTAGCGGGAGTTCGCGGCCTAAACAATGAGCAGTTCTTC.

The J gene is TRBJ2-3, the V gene TRBV6-2 or TRBV6-3, with D tentatively TRBD2 (6 bases). Trimming took off 6 bases at V and 7 bases at J, with 14 bases between the two ends. Germline CDR1 MNHEY, CDR2 SVGEGT. The CDR3 covers 13 residues. DNA for the CDR3: TGTGCCAGCAGACCCGGGAGCCCCAATACGCAGTATTTT. Residues: CASRPGSPNTQYF.

Points on this clonotype: Compared with germline, one end of the junction differs, possibly owing to a read error. DNA of the CDR3: TGCAGCCTCCCTCCCACTGACGCTTTCTTT. Protein product: CSLPPTDAFF. This rearrangement joins TRBV29-1 to TRBJ1-1; no clear D. CDR1 is SQVTM, CDR2 ANQGSEA, per germline. The CDR3 sequence is 10 residues long.

This clonotype has just a few counts. CDR3: CASSLQAGTSVYNEQFF. CDR3 sequence (DNA): TGTGCCAGCAGCCTTCAGGCCGGGACTAGCGTGTACAATGAGCAGTTCTTC. V is TRBV4-2 and J is TRBJ2-1; TRBD2 aligns across 10 bases. This CDR3 spans 17 amino acids. CDR1 and CDR2 (germline): LGHNA, YNFKEQ. The V and J ends lost 4 bases and 4 bases, in that order; junction bases with no gene match: 10.

A remark on this clonotype: A single base separates this from a much larger clone, so it may be a read error. The chain uses TRBV5-8 and TRBJ2-2; D is ambiguous. Trimming pared 5 bases from V and 6 bases from J, leaving 11 bases between. The length of the CDR3 is 13 residues. The germline V gene encodes CDR1 SGHTS and CDR2 YDEGEE. Written as DNA, the CDR3 is TGTGCCAGCAGACCCAGGCAGGCCGGGGAGCTGTTTTTT. Translated, it gives CASRPRQAGELFF. Variable domain in full (rest from reference TRBV5-8 and TRBJ2-2): EAGVTQSPTHLIKTRGQQATLRCSPISGHTSVYWYQQALGLGLQFLLWYDEGEERNRGNFPPRFSGRQFPNYSSELNVNALELEDSALYLCASRPRQAGELFFGEGSRLTVL.